The entry below gives a single T cell receptor (beta chain) sequence along with its context. Its specificity is unknown. The CDR3 consists of 13 residues. Germline CDR1 is SGHRS and CDR2 is YFSETQ. Trimming cost V 5 bases and J 5 bases, with 10 bases left between them. This sample is drawn from a study of shared clonotypes between healthy human individuals. The overall study: Donors had three CD4 naive, three CD4 memory, two CD8 naive and one CD8 memory plate apiece.

Study-wide results and limits: Across subsets, estimated richness was generally greater for naive than for memory populations.

The assay was carried out at the deep level. Produced via immunoSEQ multiplex PCR; TCRdb's table is partial and in-frame only. In the table there are 190,000 or so clones, roughly 70% of which are singletons. CD4+ cells were split into CD45RA+ naive and CD45RA-negative memory subsets. This receptor was identified in a man younger than 45 in good health. The chain carries TRBV5-1 and TRBJ1-4; D is unresolved. Sequencing was performed on memory CD4+ T cells sorted from blood. Subset denoted: CD45RA-negative fraction. The DNA for the CDR3 is TGCGCCAGCAGAATTGCGGAGAATGAAAAACTGTTTTTT. This codes for CASRIAENEKLFF.